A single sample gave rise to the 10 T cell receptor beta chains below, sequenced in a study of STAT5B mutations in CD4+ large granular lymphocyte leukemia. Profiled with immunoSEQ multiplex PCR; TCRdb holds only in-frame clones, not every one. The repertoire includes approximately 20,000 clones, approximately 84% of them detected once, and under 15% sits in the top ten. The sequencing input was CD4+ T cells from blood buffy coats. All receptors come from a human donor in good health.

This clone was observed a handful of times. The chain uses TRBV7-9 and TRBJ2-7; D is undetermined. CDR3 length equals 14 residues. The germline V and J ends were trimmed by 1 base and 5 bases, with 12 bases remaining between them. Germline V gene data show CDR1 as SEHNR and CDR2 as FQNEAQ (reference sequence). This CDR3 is CASSLGTDGDEQYF. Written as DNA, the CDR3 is TGTGCCAGCAGCTTAGGTACAGACGGAGACGAGCAGTACTTC.

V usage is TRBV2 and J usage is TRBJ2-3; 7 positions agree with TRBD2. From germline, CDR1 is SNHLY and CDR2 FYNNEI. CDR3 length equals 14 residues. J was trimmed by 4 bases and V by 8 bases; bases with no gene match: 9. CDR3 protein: CASQRGGPADTQYF. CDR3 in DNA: TGTGCCAGCCAACGGGGAGGGCCCGCAGATACGCAGTATTTT.

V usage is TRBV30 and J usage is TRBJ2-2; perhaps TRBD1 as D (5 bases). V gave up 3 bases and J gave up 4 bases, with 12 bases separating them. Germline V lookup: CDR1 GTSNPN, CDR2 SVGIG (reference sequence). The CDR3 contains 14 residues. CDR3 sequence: CAWRSDSPTGELFF. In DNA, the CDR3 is TGTGCCTGGAGGTCCGACAGCCCCACCGGGGAGCTGTTTTTT.

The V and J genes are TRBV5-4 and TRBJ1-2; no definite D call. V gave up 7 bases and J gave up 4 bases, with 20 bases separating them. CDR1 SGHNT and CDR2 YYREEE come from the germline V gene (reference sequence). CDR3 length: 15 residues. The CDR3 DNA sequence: TGTGCCAGCTTCGACCCTGCCCGACTAACCTATGGCTACACCTTC. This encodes CASFDPARLTYGYTF.

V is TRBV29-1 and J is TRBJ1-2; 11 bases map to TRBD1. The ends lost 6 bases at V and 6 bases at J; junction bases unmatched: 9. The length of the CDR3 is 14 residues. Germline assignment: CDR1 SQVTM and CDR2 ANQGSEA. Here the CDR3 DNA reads TGCAGCGTGGCCTGGGGGACAGGGGGAGATGGCTACACCTTC. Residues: CSVAWGTGGDGYTF.

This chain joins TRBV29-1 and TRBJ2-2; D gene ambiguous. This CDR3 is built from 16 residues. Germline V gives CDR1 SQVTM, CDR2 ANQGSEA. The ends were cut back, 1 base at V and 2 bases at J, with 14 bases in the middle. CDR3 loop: CSVEVWADSNTGELFF. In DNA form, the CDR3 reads TGCAGCGTTGAAGTGTGGGCAGATTCTAACACCGGGGAGCTGTTTTTT.

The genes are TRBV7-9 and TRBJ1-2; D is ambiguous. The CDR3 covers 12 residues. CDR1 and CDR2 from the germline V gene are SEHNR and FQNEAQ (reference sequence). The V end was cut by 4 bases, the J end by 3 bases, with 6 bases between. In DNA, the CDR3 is TGTGCCAGCAGCTCAACATACTATGGCTACACCTTC. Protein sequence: CASSSTYYGYTF.

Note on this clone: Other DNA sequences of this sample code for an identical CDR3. The CDR3 spells CAISEGTSKYF. The CDR3 DNA is TGTGCCATCAGTGAGGGGACTAGTAAGTACTTC. V usage is TRBV10-3 and J usage is TRBJ2-7; 8 bases fit TRBD2. Germline V lookup: CDR1 ENHRY, CDR2 SYGVKD. The CDR3 is made up of 11 amino acids. Trimming removed 2 bases from V and 11 bases from J; junction bases left unmatched: 2.

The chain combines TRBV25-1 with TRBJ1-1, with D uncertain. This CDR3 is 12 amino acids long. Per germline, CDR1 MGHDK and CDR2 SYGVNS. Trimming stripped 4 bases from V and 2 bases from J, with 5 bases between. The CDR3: CASSVVNTEAFF. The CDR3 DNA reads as TGTGCCAGCAGTGTAGTCAACACTGAAGCTTTCTTT. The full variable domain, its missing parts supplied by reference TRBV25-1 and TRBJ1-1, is EADIYQTPRYLVIGTGKKITLECSQTMGHDKMYWYQQDPGMELHLIHYSYGVNSTEKGDLSSESTVSRIRTEHFPLTLESARPSHTSQYLCASSVVNTEAFFGQGTRLTVV.

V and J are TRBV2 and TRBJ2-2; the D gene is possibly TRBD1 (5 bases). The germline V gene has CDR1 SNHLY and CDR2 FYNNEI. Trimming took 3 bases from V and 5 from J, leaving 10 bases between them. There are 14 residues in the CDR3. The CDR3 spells CASSELRVTGELFF. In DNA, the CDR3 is TGTGCCAGCAGTGAGCTCAGGGTTACCGGGGAGCTGTTTTTT.